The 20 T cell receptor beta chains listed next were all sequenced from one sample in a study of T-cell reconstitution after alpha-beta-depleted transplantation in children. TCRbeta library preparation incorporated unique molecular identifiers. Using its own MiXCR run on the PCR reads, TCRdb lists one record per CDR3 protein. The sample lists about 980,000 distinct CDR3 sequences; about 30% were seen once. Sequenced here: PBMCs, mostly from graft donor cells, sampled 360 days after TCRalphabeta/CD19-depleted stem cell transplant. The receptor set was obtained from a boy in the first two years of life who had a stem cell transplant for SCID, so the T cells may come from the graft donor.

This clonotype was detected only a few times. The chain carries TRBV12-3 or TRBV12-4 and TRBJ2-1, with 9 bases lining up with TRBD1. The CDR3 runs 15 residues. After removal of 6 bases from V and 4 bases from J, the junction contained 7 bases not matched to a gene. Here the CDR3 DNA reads TGTGCCAGCAGGCCGACAGGGGGACCTTACAATGAGCAGTTCTTC. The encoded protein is CASRPTGGPYNEQFF.

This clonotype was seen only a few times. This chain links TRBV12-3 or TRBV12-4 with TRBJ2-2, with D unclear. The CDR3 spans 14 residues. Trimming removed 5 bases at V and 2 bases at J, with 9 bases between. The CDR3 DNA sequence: TGTGCCAGCAGTGCCCGCCAAAACACCGGGGAGCTGTTTTTT. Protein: CASSARQNTGELFF.

This chain's CDR3 is CASSVTAVYTGELFF. The DNA of the CDR3 is TGCGCCAGCAGTGTAACAGCAGTATACACCGGGGAGCTGTTTTTT. The rearrangement joins TRBV5-1 to TRBJ2-2; no reliable D call. Looked up from germline, CDR1 is SGHRS and CDR2 is YFSETQ. V was pared by 5 bases and J by 3 bases, with 14 bases between. This CDR3 has 15 amino acids.

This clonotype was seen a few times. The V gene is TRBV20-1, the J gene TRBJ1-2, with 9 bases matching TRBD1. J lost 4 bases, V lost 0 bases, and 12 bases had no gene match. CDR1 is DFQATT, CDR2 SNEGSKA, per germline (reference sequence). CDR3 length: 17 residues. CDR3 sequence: CSARDGGTGPRGYGYTF. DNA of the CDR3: TGCAGTGCTAGAGATGGTGGGACAGGGCCTCGAGGCTATGGCTACACCTTC.

CDR3 loop: CASSLGTPLFDTQYF. In DNA, the CDR3 is TGTGCCAGCAGCTTAGGTACCCCCTTGTTCGATACGCAGTATTTT. The V and J genes are TRBV11-3 and TRBJ2-3; D gene uncertain. V was trimmed by 1 base and J by 6 bases, leaving 14 bases between them. This CDR3 comprises 15 residues. CDR1 SGHNT and CDR2 YENEEA come from the germline V gene.

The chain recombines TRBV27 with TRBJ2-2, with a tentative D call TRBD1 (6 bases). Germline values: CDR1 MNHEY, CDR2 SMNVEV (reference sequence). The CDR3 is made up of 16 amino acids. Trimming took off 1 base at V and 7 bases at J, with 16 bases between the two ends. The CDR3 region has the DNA TGTGCCAGCAGTTTATGGCCCAGGGGAGTAGTCGGGGAGCTGTTTTTT. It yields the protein CASSLWPRGVVGELFF.

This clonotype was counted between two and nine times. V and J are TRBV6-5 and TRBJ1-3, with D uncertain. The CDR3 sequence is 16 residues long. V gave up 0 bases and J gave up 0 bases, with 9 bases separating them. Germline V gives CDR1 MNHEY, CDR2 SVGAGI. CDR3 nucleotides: TGTGCCAGCAGTTACTCGGTCAGCTCCTCTGGAAACACCATATATTTT. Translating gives CASSYSVSSSGNTIYF.

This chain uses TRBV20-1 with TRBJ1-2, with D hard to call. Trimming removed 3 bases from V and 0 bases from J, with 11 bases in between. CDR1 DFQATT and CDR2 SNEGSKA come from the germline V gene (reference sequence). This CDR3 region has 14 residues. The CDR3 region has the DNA TGCAGTGCTAGCGGGCAAACAGCTAACTATGGCTACACCTTC. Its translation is CSASGQTANYGYTF.

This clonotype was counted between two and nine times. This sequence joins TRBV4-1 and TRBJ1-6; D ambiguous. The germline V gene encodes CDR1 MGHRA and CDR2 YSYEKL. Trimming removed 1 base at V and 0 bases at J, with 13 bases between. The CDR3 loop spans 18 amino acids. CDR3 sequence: CASSQVSRGSSYNSPLHF. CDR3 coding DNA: TGCGCCAGCAGCCAAGTCAGCCGTGGGAGCTCCTATAATTCACCCCTCCACTTT.

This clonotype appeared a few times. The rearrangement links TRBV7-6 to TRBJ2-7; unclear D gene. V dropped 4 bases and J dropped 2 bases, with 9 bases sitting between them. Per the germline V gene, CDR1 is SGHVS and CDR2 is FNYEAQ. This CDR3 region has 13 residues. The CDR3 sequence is CASSYHPTYEQYF. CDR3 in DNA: TGTGCCAGCAGCTACCATCCAACCTACGAGCAGTACTTC.

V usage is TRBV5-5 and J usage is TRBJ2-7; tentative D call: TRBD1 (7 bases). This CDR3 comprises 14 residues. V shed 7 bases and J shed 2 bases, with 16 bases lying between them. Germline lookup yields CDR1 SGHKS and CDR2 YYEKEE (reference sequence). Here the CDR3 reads CASGRGRDPYEQYF. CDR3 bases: TGTGCCAGCGGTAGGGGGCGGGACCCCTACGAGCAGTACTTC.

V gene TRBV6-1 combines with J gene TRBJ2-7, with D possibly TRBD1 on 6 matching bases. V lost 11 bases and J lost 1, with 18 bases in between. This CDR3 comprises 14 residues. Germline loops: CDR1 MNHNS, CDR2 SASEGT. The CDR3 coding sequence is TGTGCCGCCGGTCCCGCAGGGGTTTCCTACGAGCAGTACTTC. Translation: CAAGPAGVSYEQYF.

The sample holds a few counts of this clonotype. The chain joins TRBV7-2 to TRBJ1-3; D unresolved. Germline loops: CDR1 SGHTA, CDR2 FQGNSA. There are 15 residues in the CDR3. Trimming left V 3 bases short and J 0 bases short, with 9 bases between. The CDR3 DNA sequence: TGTGCCAGCAGCTTGCCGGTCTCCTCTGGAAACACCATATATTTT. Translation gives CASSLPVSSGNTIYF.

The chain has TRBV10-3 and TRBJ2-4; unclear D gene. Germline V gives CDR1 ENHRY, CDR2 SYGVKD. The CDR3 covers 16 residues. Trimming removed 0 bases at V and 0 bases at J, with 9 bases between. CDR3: CAISESGGVAKNIQYF. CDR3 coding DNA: TGTGCCATCAGTGAGTCGGGTGGGGTAGCCAAAAACATTCAGTACTTC.

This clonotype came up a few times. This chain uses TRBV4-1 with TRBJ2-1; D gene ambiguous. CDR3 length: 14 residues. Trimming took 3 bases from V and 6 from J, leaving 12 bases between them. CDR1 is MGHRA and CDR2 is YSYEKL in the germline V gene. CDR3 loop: CASSHPTVSNEQFF. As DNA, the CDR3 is TGCGCCAGCAGCCACCCAACGGTTTCCAATGAGCAGTTCTTC.

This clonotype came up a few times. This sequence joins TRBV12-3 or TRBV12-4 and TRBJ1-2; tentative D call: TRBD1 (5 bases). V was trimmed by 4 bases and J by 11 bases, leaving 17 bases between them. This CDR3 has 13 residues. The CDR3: CASSSVVAGPYTF. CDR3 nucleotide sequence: TGTGCCAGCAGTTCGGTCGTCGCGGGGCCATACACCTTC.

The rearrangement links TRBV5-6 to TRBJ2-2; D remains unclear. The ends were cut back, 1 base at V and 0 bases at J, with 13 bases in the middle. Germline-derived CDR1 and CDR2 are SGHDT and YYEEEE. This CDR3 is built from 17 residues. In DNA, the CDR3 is TGTGCCAGCAGCTTGTTCGTTGGCCGGGCGAACACCGGGGAGCTGTTTTTT. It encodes CASSLFVGRANTGELFF.

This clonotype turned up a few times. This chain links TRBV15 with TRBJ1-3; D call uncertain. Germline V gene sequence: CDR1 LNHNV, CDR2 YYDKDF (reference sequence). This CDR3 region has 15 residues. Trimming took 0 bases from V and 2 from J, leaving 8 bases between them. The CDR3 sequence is CATSRDFGPGNTIYF. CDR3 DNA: TGTGCCACCAGCAGAGATTTTGGGCCTGGAAACACCATATATTTT.

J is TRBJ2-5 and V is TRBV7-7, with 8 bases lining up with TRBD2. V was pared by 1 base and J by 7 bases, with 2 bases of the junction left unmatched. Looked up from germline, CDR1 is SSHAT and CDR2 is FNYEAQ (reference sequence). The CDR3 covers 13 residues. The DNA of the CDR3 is TGTGCCAGCAGCTTAGGTCTAGCGGGGACCCAGTACTTC. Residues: CASSLGLAGTQYF.

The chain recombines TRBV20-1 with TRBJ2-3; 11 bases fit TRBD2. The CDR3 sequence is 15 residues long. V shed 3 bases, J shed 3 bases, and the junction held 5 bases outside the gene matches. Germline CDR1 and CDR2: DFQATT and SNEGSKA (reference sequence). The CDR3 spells CSASSGGARTDTQYF. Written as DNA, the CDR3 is TGCAGTGCTAGTAGCGGGGGGGCCCGAACAGATACGCAGTATTTT.